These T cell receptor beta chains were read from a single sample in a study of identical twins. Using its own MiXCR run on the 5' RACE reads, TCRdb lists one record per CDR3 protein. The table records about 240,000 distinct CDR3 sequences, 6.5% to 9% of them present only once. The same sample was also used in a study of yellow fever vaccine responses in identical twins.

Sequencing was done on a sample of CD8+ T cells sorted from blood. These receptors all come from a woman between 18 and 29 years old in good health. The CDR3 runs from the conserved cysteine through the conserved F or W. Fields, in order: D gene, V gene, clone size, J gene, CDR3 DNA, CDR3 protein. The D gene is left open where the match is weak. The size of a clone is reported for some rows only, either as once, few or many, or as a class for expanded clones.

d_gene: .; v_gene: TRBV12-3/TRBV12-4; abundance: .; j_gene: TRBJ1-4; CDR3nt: TGTGCCAGCAGCCCCGGGACACCGGAAGAAAAACTGTTTTTT; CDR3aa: CASSPGTPEEKLFF
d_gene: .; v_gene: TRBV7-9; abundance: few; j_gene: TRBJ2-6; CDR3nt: TGTGCCAGCAGCTCTGTCTCTGGGGCCAACGTCCTGACTTTC; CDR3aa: CASSSVSGANVLTF
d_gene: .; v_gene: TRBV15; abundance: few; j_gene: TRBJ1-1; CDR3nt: TGTGCCACCAGCAGAGCTCCCCTAGGGGGATTCACTGAAGCTTTCTTT; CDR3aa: CATSRAPLGGFTEAFF
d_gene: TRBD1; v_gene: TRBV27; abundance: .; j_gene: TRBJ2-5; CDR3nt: TGTGCCAGCAGTTCCCCCCAGACAGGGAACCAAGAGACCCAGTACTTC; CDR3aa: CASSSPQTGNQETQYF
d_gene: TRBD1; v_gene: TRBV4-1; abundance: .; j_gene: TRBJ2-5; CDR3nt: TGCGCCAGCAGCCACCCCGGGACAGGCGCCTACCAAGAGACCCAGTACTTC; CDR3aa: CASSHPGTGAYQETQYF
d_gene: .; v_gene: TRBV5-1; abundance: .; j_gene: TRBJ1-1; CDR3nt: TGCGCCAGCAGCATCCATGGAGCCGTGAACACTGAAGCTTTCTTT; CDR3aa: CASSIHGAVNTEAFF
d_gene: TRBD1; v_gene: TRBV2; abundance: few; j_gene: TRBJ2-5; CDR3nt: TGTGCCAGCAGTGAAGGTGACAGGGACCAAGAGACCCAGTACTTC; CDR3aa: CASSEGDRDQETQYF
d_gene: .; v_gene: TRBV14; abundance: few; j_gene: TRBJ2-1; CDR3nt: TGTGCCAGCAGCCAAGGGCTATCCACCTACAATGAGCAGTTCTTC; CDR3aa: CASSQGLSTYNEQFF
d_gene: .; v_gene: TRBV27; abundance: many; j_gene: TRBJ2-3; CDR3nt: TGTGCCAGCAGTTTATTCGGGGAGTTCGATACGCAGTATTTT; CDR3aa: CASSLFGEFDTQYF
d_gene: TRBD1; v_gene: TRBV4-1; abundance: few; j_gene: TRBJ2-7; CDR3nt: TGCGCCAGCAGCCATGGACAGGGCTACTCCTACGAGCAGTACTTC; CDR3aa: CASSHGQGYSYEQYF
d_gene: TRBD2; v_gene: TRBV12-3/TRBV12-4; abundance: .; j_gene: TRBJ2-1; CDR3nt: TGTGCCAGCAGAACCGGGACTAGCGCCGATGAGCAGTTCTTC; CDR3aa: CASRTGTSADEQFF
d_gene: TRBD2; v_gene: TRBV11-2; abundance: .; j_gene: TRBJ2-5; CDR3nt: TGTGCCAGCAGCTTACGGGCGGGGGGAAACCAAGAGACCCAGTACTTC; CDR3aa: CASSLRAGGNQETQYF
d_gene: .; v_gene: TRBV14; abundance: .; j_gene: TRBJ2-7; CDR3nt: TGTGCCAGCAGCCAAGGGTGGCTCTCCTACGAGCAGTACTTC; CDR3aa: CASSQGWLSYEQYF
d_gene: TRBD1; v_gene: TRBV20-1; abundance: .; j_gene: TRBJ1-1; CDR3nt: TGCAGTGCCCCGGGACAGACTGAAGCTTTCTTT; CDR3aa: CSAPGQTEAFF
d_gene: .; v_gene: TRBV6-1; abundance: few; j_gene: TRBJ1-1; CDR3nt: TGTGCCAGCAGTGGACAGGAAACCACTGAAGCTTTCTTT; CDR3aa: CASSGQETTEAFF
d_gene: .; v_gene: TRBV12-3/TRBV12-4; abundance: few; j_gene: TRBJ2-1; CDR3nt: TGTGCCAGCACCCCGGACGGTTTCTCCTACAATGAGCAGTTCTTC; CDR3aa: CASTPDGFSYNEQFF
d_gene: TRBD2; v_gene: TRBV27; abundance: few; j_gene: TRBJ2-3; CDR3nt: TGTGCCAGCAGTTTAGCGGGGGGGTCATCGGATACGCAGTATTTT; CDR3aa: CASSLAGGSSDTQYF
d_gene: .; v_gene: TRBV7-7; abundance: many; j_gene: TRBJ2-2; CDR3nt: TGTGCCAGCAGCTTAGCTTTAACCGGGGAGCTGTTTTTT; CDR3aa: CASSLALTGELFF
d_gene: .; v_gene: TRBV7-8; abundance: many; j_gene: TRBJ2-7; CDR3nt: TGTGCCAGCAGCTTAGTATCCACAGGCACGGCCGAGCAGTACTTC; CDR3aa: CASSLVSTGTAEQYF
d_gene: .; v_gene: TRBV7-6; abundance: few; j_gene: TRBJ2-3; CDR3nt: TGTGCCAGCAGCCTCCTGGACCGTTCGGGCACAGATACGCAGTATTTT; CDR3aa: CASSLLDRSGTDTQYF
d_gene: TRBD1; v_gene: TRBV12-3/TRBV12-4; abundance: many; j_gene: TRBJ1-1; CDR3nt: TGTGCCAGCAGCTTAGGACAGGGGGCGGCAGCTTTCTTT; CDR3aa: CASSLGQGAAAFF
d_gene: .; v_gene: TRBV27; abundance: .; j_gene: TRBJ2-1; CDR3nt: TGTGCCAGCAGTTTATGGTTACCAGCGGAGGGGTACAATGAGCAGTTCTTC; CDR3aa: CASSLWLPAEGYNEQFF
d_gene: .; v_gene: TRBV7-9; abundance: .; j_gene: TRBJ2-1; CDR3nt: TGTGCCAGCAGCCCAGTGAGATCGGATAATGAGCAGTTCTTC; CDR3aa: CASSPVRSDNEQFF
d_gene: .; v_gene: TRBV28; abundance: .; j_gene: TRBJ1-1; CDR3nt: TGTGCCAGCAGTTTGCAGGGCCCGGGGTATGAAGCTTTCTTT; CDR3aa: CASSLQGPGYEAFF
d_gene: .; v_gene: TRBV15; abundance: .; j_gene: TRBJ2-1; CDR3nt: TGTGCCACCAGCAGAGCTAGCGAATCCTACAATGAGCAGTTCTTC; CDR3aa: CATSRASESYNEQFF
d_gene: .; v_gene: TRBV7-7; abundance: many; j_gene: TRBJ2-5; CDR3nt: TGTGCCAGCAGCTTAGCGCTTGGAGGCCTGAAGGAGACCCAGTACTTC; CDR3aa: CASSLALGGLKETQYF
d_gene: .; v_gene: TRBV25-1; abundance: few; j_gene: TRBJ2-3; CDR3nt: TGTGCCAGCAGTGAATACGGGGGCAGCACAGATACGCAGTATTTT; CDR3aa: CASSEYGGSTDTQYF
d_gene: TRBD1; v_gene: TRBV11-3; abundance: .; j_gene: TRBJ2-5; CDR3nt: TGTGCCAGCAGCTTAAGGGGACAGGGGATCCATCAAGAGACCCAGTACTTC; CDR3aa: CASSLRGQGIHQETQYF
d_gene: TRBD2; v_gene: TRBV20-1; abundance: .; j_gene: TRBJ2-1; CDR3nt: TGCAGTGCTAGGAGCCTAGCGGGGGGCGTGGGGTATGAGCAGTTCTTC; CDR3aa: CSARSLAGGVGYEQFF
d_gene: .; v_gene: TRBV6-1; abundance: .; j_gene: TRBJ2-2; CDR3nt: TGTGCCAGCCCCCTCGACGGGGAGCTGTTTTTT; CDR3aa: CASPLDGELFF
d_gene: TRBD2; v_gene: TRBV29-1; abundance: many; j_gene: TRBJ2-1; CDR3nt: TGCAGCGTTGAAGACCCGACTAGCGGGATAGTTAATGAGCAGTTCTTC; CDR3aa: CSVEDPTSGIVNEQFF
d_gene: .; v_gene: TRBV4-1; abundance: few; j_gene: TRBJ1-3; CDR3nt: TGCGCCAGCAGCCATTGGGGGCGATCTGGAAACACCATATATTTT; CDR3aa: CASSHWGRSGNTIYF
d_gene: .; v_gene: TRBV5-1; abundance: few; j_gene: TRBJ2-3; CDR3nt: TGCGCCAGCAGCTTCCCGCCCACTGGAACAAGCACAGATACGCAGTATTTT; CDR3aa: CASSFPPTGTSTDTQYF
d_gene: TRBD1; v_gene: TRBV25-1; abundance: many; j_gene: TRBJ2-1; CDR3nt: TGTGCCAGCAGTGAATCCAAGGGGACAGGAACCTACAATGAGCAGTTCTTC; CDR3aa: CASSESKGTGTYNEQFF
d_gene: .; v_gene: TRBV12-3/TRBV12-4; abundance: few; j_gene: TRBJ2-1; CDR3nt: TGTGCCAGCGGGACCGGGCATGAGCAGTTCTTC; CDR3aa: CASGTGHEQFF
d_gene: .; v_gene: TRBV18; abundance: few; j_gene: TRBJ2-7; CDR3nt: TGTGCCAGCTCACCACCGGGGGCGGGGATCTACGAGCAGTACTTC; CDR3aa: CASSPPGAGIYEQYF
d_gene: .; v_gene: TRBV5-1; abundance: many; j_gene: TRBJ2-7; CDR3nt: TGCGCCAGCAGCTTGATACCCATACCTTACGAGCAGTACTTC; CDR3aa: CASSLIPIPYEQYF
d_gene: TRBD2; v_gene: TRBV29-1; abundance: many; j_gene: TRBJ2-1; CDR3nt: TGCAGCGTCACCGGGACTAGCGGGGGGGCTCATGAGCAGTTCTTC; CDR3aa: CSVTGTSGGAHEQFF
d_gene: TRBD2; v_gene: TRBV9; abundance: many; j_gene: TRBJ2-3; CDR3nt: TGTGCCAGCAGCGGCCCCGGGAGGGCAGATACGCAGTATTTT; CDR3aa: CASSGPGRADTQYF
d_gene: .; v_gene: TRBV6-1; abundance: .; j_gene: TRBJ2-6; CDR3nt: TGTGCCAGCAGTAAAGGGACATCGGGCAACGTCCTGACTTTC; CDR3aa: CASSKGTSGNVLTF
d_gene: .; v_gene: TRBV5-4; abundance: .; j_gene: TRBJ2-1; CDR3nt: TGTGCCAGCAGCATTAGGACCCACGGTGAGCAGTTCTTC; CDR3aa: CASSIRTHGEQFF
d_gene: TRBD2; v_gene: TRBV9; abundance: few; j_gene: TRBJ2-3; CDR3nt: TGTGCCAGCAGCGTAGGCCTAGCGGGAGAAGATACGCAGTATTTT; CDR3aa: CASSVGLAGEDTQYF
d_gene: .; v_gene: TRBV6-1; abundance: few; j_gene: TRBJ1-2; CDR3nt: TGTGCCAGCAGTGAAAACTCGTCAGGGGCCAGCACCGTTTATGGCTACACCTTC; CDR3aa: CASSENSSGASTVYGYTF
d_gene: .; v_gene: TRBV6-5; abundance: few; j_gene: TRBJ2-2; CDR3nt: TGTGCCAGCAGTTACATGGCCCAGTCGAACGGGGAGCTGTTTTTT; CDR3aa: CASSYMAQSNGELFF
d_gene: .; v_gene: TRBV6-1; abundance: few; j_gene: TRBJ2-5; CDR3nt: TGTGCCAGCAGTGATCGGCAGGGAAAGACCCAGTACTTC; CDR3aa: CASSDRQGKTQYF
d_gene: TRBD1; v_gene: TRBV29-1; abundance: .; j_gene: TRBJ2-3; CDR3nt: TGCAGCGTTGAGGACAGGGCCGACACAGATACGCAGTATTTT; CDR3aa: CSVEDRADTDTQYF
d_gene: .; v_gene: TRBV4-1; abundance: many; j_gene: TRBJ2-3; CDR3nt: TGCGCCAGCAGCCAAGGGCCCAGGAGTCGGAGCACAGATACGCAGTATTTT; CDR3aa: CASSQGPRSRSTDTQYF
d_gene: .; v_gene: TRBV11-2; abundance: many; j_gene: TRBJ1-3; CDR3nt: TGTGCCAGCAGCTATAGGGGTTACGGAAACACCATATATTTT; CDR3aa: CASSYRGYGNTIYF
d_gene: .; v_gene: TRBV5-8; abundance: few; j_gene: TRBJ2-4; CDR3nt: TGTGCCAGCAGCCCAGGAATAGCGGTAGCCAAAAACATTCAGTACTTC; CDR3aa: CASSPGIAVAKNIQYF
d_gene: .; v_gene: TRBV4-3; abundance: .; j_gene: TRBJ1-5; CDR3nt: TGCGCCAGCAGCCATTCGGACGGGTCGGGGGAGGCCCAGCATTTT; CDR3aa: CASSHSDGSGEAQHF